Below are 28 T cell receptor beta chains sequenced from a single sample in a study of Graves' ophthalmopathy and Graves' hyperthyroidism. RNA transcripts served as template for amplifying TCR beta CDR3 sequences. An initial RT-PCR round employing HTBI primers preceded a second-round multiplex PCR. TCRdb analysed the multiplex PCR reads with MiXCR anew, one entry per CDR3 protein. The sample consists of around 660,000 distinct CDR3 sequences, 35% to 45% of them appearing once. Specimen: peripheral blood. Every receptor here comes from an adult man with Graves' ophthalmopathy.

This clonotype was seen repeatedly, ten times or more. The chain combines TRBV4-3 with TRBJ2-2, with D possibly matching TRBD1 (6 bases). Trimming pared 2 bases from V and 5 bases from J, leaving 6 bases between. The CDR3 totals 13 residues. Germline-derived CDR1 and CDR2 are LGHNA and YSLEER. As DNA, the CDR3 is TGCGCCAGCAGCCAAAGGGGGACCGGGGAGCTGTTTTTT. Translated, it gives CASSQRGTGELFF.

This clonotype was seen many times. The chain recombines TRBV20-1 with TRBJ2-7, with D tentatively TRBD1 or TRBD2 (5 bases each). Germline CDR1 DFQATT, CDR2 SNEGSKA (reference sequence). The germline V and J ends were trimmed by 3 bases and 3 bases, with 12 bases remaining between them. CDR3 length: 13 amino acids. The CDR3 DNA sequence: TGCAGTGCTAGCGGGACCGAGTTCTACGAGCAGTACTTC. Translating gives CSASGTEFYEQYF.

This clonotype was seen many times. The chain employs TRBV12-3 or TRBV12-4 and TRBJ1-3; 9 bases match TRBD1. This CDR3 comprises 15 residues. Unmatched junction bases numbered 3, after V lost 3 bases and J lost 3 bases. CDR3 sequence: CASSFDRGDGNTIYF. The CDR3 region has the DNA TGTGCCAGCAGTTTCGACAGGGGGGATGGAAACACCATATATTTT.

This clonotype was seen at least ten times. The chain combines TRBV14 with TRBJ2-5; possible D gene TRBD2, 6 bases. Trimming removed 4 bases from V and 1 base from J, with 13 bases in between. There are 15 residues in the CDR3. Germline CDR1 and CDR2: SGHDN and FVKESK. The CDR3 region is CASSRWDLSQETQYF. The CDR3 DNA follows: TGTGCCAGCAGCCGCTGGGACTTAAGCCAAGAGACCCAGTACTTC. The entire variable domain, with the rest obtained from reference TRBV14 and TRBJ2-5, is as follows: EAGVTQFPSHSVIEKGQTVTLRCDPISGHDNLYWYRRVMGKEIKFLLHFVKESKQDESGMPNNRFLAERTGGTYSTLKVQPAELEDSGVYFCASSRWDLSQETQYFGPGTRLLVL.

Comments on this clonotype: Lacking the conserved final phenylalanine or tryptophan, this CDR3 likely reflects a read error. This chain joins TRBV7-7 and TRBJ1-5; D is undetermined. Germline V gives CDR1 SSHAT, CDR2 FNYEAQ (reference sequence). This CDR3 comprises 13 residues. DNA for the CDR3: TGTACTAGGTGGACTGGGCCCAATCAGCCCCAGCATATT. This encodes CTRWTGPNQPQHI.

This clonotype came up many times. This chain joins TRBV9 and TRBJ1-5; 11 bases are shared with TRBD1. Germline V lookup: CDR1 SGDLS, CDR2 YYNGEE. The CDR3 has 15 amino acids. The V gene end was trimmed by 3 bases and the J gene end by 5 bases; junction bases not matched to a gene: 4. The CDR3 reads CASSAGQGAYQPQHF. In DNA form, the CDR3 reads TGTGCCAGCAGCGCAGGACAGGGGGCATATCAGCCCCAGCATTTT. Full variable domain (rest looked up from reference TRBV9 and TRBJ1-5): DSGVTQTPKHLITATGQRVTLRCSPRSGDLSVYWYQQSLDQGLQFLIQYYNGEERAKGNILERFSAQQFPDLHSELNLSSLELGDSALYFCASSAGQGAYQPQHFGDGTRLSIL.

This clonotype was observed a handful of times. The chain couples TRBV6-1 to TRBJ1-1; D not certain. Trimming removed 1 base at V and 10 bases at J, with 16 bases between. The CDR3 totals 14 residues. Germline CDR1 and CDR2: MNHNS and SASEGT. The CDR3 sequence is CASSEVSPRFAAFF. The CDR3 DNA sequence: TGTGCCAGCAGTGAAGTTTCCCCAAGGTTTGCAGCTTTCTTT.

The sample holds one count of this clonotype. The J gene is TRBJ1-5, the V gene TRBV5-1; D not certain. The germline V gene encodes CDR1 SGHRS and CDR2 YFSETQ. V was clipped by 0 bases and J by 0 bases, with 10 bases between them. This CDR3 is 16 amino acids long. CDR3 nucleotide sequence: TGCGCCAGCAGCTTGGTACCCCGGGCTAGCAATCAGCCCCAGCATTTT. This encodes CASSLVPRASNQPQHF.

The rearrangement links TRBV29-1 to TRBJ1-2; TRBD1 agrees at 7 bases. V shed 4 bases and J 5 bases; nucleotides not matched to a gene: 7. CDR1 and CDR2 from the germline V gene are SQVTM and ANQGSEA. The CDR3 is made up of 13 amino acids. In nucleotides, the CDR3 is TGCAGCGTTGTTCAGGGGGATGGGTATGGCTACACCTTC. Its protein product is CSVVQGDGYGYTF.

The rearrangement uses TRBV2 and TRBJ1-2, with a weak D call TRBD1 (6 bases). This CDR3 region has 12 residues. Germline loops: CDR1 SNHLY, CDR2 FYNNEI. In nucleotides, the CDR3 is TGTGCTAGACCTGACAGGCTGCGTGGCTACACCTTC. It codes for CARPDRLRGYTF.

This clonotype was seen many times. V gene TRBV9 combines with J gene TRBJ1-1, with D perhaps TRBD1 (5 bases). The germline gives CDR1 SGDLS, CDR2 YYNGEE. V was trimmed by 0 bases and J by 0 bases, leaving 9 bases between them. The CDR3 runs 15 residues. In nucleotides, the CDR3 is TGTGCCAGCAGCGTAGCGGGGGACCTGAACACTGAAGCTTTCTTT. Translated, it gives CASSVAGDLNTEAFF.

This clonotype was picked up many times. V and J are TRBV7-8 and TRBJ2-7, with 7 bases fitting TRBD2. CDR3 length equals 14 residues. CDR1 and CDR2 (germline): SGHVS, FQNEAQ. The V gene end was trimmed by 1 base and the J gene end by 3 bases; junction bases not matched to a gene: 3. The CDR3 DNA reads TGTGCCAGCAGCTTAGTGGCGGGGGACTACGAGCAGTACTTC. Encoded protein: CASSLVAGDYEQYF.

The chain couples TRBV4-1 to TRBJ1-2; D might be TRBD1 (5 bases). The germline V gene has CDR1 MGHRA and CDR2 YSYEKL. This CDR3 is 14 amino acids long. V was clipped by 4 bases and J by 3 bases, with 12 bases between them. The CDR3 bases are TGCGCCAGCAGCCGCAGGGTATTCGACTATGGCTACACCTTC. Translated: CASSRRVFDYGYTF.

This clonotype was detected many times. The J gene is TRBJ2-5, the V gene TRBV7-2, with 10 bases fitting TRBD2. Germline trimming cut 5 bases from V and 10 bases from J; bases unmatched to any gene: 13. CDR1 and CDR2 from the germline V gene are SGHTA and FQGNSA. CDR3 length: 15 residues. CDR3 coding DNA: TGTGCCAGCAGCCTCAGCGGGGGGGCGGGGAGAGTCCAGTACTTC. Amino acids: CASSLSGGAGRVQYF.

This sequence joins TRBV5-1 and TRBJ2-3; 8 nucleotides match TRBD1. This CDR3 spans 14 amino acids. J gave up 3 bases and V 3 bases, and 3 bases lay outside the gene matches. Looked up from germline, CDR1 is SGHRS and CDR2 is YFSETQ. CDR3 nucleotides: TGCGCCAGCAGCTACCGACAGGGGACAGATACGCAGTATTTT. Amino acid sequence: CASSYRQGTDTQYF.

The V gene is TRBV29-1, the J gene TRBJ1-4; TRBD1 matches 10 bases. CDR3 length equals 15 residues. Trimming at V came to 4 bases and at J to 3 bases, leaving 5 bases not matched to a gene. CDR1 is SQVTM and CDR2 is ANQGSEA in the germline V gene. The CDR3 loop is CSVAHGQGANEKLFF. The CDR3 DNA sequence: TGCAGCGTTGCCCACGGACAGGGGGCTAATGAAAAACTGTTTTTT. The whole variable domain, filled in from reference TRBV29-1 and TRBJ1-4, reads SAVISQKPSRDICQRGTSLTIQCQVDSQVTMMFWYRQQPGQSLTLIATANQGSEATYESGFVIDKFPISRPNLTFSTLTVSNMSPEDSSIYLCSVAHGQGANEKLFFGSGTQLSVL.

There are a few counts of this clonotype. This chain connects TRBV27 to TRBJ2-7; 9 bases map to TRBD1. J was trimmed by 5 bases and V by 4 bases; bases with no gene match: 3. CDR1 MNHEY and CDR2 SMNVEV come from the germline V gene (reference sequence). The CDR3 extends over 13 amino acids. The CDR3 bases are TGTGCCAGCAGTTCGGACAGGGGCCACGAGCAGTACTTC. Translation gives CASSSDRGHEQYF.

The CDR3 sequence is CASSTQGPGQPQHF. The CDR3 coding sequence is TGTGCCAGCAGCACCCAGGGGCCGGGACAGCCCCAGCATTTT. The rearrangement uses TRBV12-3 or TRBV12-4 and TRBJ1-5, with a possible D match to TRBD1 (6 bases). CDR3 length: 14 amino acids. Trimming shortened V by 6 bases and J by 7 bases, and 16 bases separated the two germline ends.

The chain links TRBV10-3 to TRBJ2-7; D perhaps matches TRBD2 (5 bases). V shed 4 bases and J shed 3 bases, with 13 bases lying between them. This CDR3 region has 14 residues. Germline V gives CDR1 ENHRY, CDR2 SYGVKD. The CDR3 coding sequence is TGTGCCATCAGTGCCCTTCACCGGGACTACGAGCAGTACTTC. Translation gives CAISALHRDYEQYF.

This clonotype was counted many times. The chain recombines TRBV10-2 with TRBJ1-1; 7 bases are a match to TRBD1. The CDR3 runs 15 residues. Germline assignment: CDR1 WSHSY and CDR2 SAAADI. V lost 5 bases, J lost 5 bases, and 11 bases stayed unmatched. CDR3 region: CASSHRGPSGTEAFF. The CDR3 nucleotides are TGCGCCAGCAGTCACAGGGGTCCCAGTGGGACTGAAGCTTTCTTT.

This clonotype occurred many times. This chain uses TRBV12-3 or TRBV12-4 with TRBJ2-7, with 7 bases identical to TRBD1. The CDR3 is made up of 13 amino acids. Trimming removed 6 bases from V and 3 bases from J; junction bases left unmatched: 5. DNA for the CDR3: TGTGCCAGCAGCGTTACAGGGGACTACGAGCAGTACTTC. It is translated as CASSVTGDYEQYF.

The genes are TRBV29-1 and TRBJ1-5; D call uncertain. CDR1 is SQVTM and CDR2 is ANQGSEA in the germline V gene. The ends were cut back, 7 bases at V and 0 bases at J, with 10 bases in the middle. The CDR3 loop spans 13 amino acids. CDR3 residues: CSAAGDSNQPQHF. The DNA for the CDR3 is TGCAGCGCAGCAGGCGATAGCAATCAGCCCCAGCATTTT.

The genes are TRBV7-9 and TRBJ1-2; D is unclear. The CDR3 extends over 14 amino acids. In germline, CDR1 is SEHNR, CDR2 FQNEAQ (reference sequence). V lost 2 bases and J 6 bases, leaving 13 bases between the germline ends. Written as DNA, the CDR3 is TGTGCCAGCAGCTTATCGGATGGCGTTCATGGCTACACCTTC. This gives the protein CASSLSDGVHGYTF.

A few counts support this clonotype. The chain links TRBV5-1 to TRBJ1-1, with 7 positions matching TRBD1. Germline assignment: CDR1 SGHRS and CDR2 YFSETQ. The CDR3 loop spans 13 amino acids. V lost 7 bases and J lost 3; bases outside the gene matches: 6. The CDR3 spells CASGPQGDTEAFF. In DNA, the CDR3 is TGCGCCAGCGGCCCGCAGGGGGACACTGAAGCTTTCTTT.

V gene TRBV2 combines with J gene TRBJ2-2; D is unclear. Germline CDR1 reads SNHLY; CDR2 reads FYNNEI. This CDR3 has 13 amino acids. Deletions cut 2 bases from V and 7 bases from J, with 8 bases between. The CDR3 region has the DNA TGTGCCAGCAGTGAAATCCCAGGCGGGGAGCTGTTTTTT. Translation gives CASSEIPGGELFF.

Note on this clonotype: This may come from a read error, since a much larger clone is one base off. The chain links TRBV5-5 to TRBJ1-2; D may be TRBD1 (5 bases). The CDR3 runs to 15 residues. V dropped 6 bases and J dropped 4 bases, with 19 bases sitting between them. Germline V gene lookup returns CDR1 SGHKS and CDR2 YYEKEE (reference sequence). As DNA, the CDR3 is TGTGCCAGCAACCCACGGAAGACAGAGGTCTATGGCTACACCTTC. This codes for CASNPRKTEVYGYTF.

This clonotype was counted many times. This chain links TRBV5-1 with TRBJ2-7, with unresolved D. V was shortened by 4 bases and J by 4 bases, with 12 bases between the two germline ends. The CDR3 covers 13 residues. The germline CDR1 and CDR2 sequences are SGHRS and YFSETQ. The CDR3 nucleotides are TGCGCCAGCAGCCTGCAACGACAATACGAGCAGTACTTC. This gives the protein CASSLQRQYEQYF.

With respect to this clonotype: It may be a read error: a sequence one base away is much more abundant. The J gene is TRBJ2-7, the V gene TRBV20-1; no clear D. Germline-derived CDR1 and CDR2 are DFQATT and SNEGSKA (reference sequence). The CDR3 consists of 12 residues. This CDR3 is CRASWGSYEQYF. CDR3 in DNA: TGCAGAGCTAGTTGGGGCTCCTACGAGCAGTACTTC.